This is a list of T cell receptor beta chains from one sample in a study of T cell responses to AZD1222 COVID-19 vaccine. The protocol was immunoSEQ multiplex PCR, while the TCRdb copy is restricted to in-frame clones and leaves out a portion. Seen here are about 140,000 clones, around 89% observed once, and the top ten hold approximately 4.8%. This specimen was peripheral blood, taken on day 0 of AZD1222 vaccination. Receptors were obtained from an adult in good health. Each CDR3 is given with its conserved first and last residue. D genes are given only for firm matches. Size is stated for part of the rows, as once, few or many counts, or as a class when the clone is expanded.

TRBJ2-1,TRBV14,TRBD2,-,CASSRLKLAGLDNEQFF,TGTGCCAGCAGCCGACTCAAACTAGCGGGGCTAGACAATGAGCAGTTCTTC
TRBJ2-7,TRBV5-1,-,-,CASSIEPGPYYEQYF,TGCGCCAGCAGCATAGAACCGGGACCCTACTACGAGCAGTACTTC
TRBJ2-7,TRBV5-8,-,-,CASSPDLTYEQYF,TGTGCCAGCAGCCCCGACCTAACCTACGAGCAGTACTTC
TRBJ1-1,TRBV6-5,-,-,CASSLYRVNTEAFF,TGTGCCAGCAGCCTATACAGGGTAAACACTGAAGCTTTCTTT
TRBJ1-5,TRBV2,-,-,CASSETYPVNQPQHF,TGTGCCAGCAGTGAAACGTATCCGGTTAATCAGCCCCAGCATTTT
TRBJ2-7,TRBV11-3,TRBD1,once,CASSLGGQASYEQYF,TGTGCCAGCAGCTTAGGGGGACAGGCCTCCTACGAGCAGTACTTC
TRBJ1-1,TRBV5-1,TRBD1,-,CASSLGQGAVEAFF,TGCGCCAGCAGCTTGGGGCAGGGGGCGGTTGAAGCTTTCTTT
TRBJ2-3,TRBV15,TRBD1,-,CATSRVKGTGPTDTQYF,TGTGCCACCAGCAGAGTCAAAGGGACAGGGCCCACAGATACGCAGTATTTT
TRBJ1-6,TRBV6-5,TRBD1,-,CASTLQGSYNSPLHF,TGTGCCAGCACCTTACAGGGGTCCTATAATTCACCCCTCCACTTT
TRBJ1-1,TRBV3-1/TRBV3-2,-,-,CASHVWEGKAFF,TGTGCCAGCCATGTGTGGGAGGGTAAAGCTTTCTTT
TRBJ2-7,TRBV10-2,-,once,CASRGLGVSYEQYF,TGCGCCAGCAGGGGATTGGGCGTTTCCTACGAGCAGTACTTC
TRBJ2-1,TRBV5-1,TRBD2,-,CASSAGDWLYNEQFF,TGCGCCAGCAGCGCGGGAGACTGGCTATACAATGAGCAGTTCTTC
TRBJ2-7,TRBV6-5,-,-,CATEKPGVRNEQYF,TGTGCCACCGAAAAACCAGGGGTCCGGAACGAGCAGTACTTC
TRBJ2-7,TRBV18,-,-,CASSPRRGAYEQYF,TGTGCCAGCTCCCCCCGACGCGGCGCCTACGAGCAGTACTTC
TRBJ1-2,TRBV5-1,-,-,CASSLGTATGYGYTF,TGCGCCAGCAGCTTGGGGACAGCTACGGGCTATGGCTACACCTTC
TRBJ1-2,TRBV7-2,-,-,CASSLLGTPVGYGYTF,TGTGCCAGCAGCTTATTAGGGACGCCAGTTGGCTATGGCTACACCTTC
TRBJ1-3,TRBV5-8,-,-,CASSLGSLGNTIYF,TGTGCCAGCAGCTTGGGAAGCCTTGGAAACACCATATATTTT
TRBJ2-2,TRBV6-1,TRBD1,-,CASSETGGTGELFF,TGTGCCAGCAGTGAGACAGGGGGCACCGGGGAGCTGTTTTTT
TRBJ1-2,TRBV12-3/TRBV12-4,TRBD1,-,CASSIGTANGYTF,TGTGCCAGCAGTATCGGGACAGCAAATGGCTACACCTTC
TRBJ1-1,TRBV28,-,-,CASSADPGVTEAFF,TGTGCCAGCAGTGCGGACCCGGGCGTCACTGAAGCTTTCTTT
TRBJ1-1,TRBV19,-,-,CASSIGSGTGNTEAFF,TGTGCCAGTAGTATAGGATCCGGCACAGGAAACACTGAAGCTTTCTTT
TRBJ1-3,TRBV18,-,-,CASSLLLTGDSGNTIYF,TGTGCCAGCTCACTTCTATTGACAGGCGATTCTGGAAACACCATATATTTT
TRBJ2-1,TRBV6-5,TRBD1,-,CASSLGRGFSEQFF,TGTGCCAGCAGTCTGGGCAGGGGGTTTAGTGAGCAGTTCTTC
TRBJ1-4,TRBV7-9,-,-,CASSLIQAIGEKLFF,TGTGCCAGCAGCTTAATTCAGGCAATAGGTGAAAAACTGTTTTTT
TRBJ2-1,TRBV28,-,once,CASSLSLPGQFF,TGTGCCAGCAGTCTAAGCCTGCCGGGGCAGTTCTTC
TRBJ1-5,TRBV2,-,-,CASGGREGSNQPQHF,TGTGCCAGCGGTGGCAGAGAAGGTAGCAATCAGCCCCAGCATTTT
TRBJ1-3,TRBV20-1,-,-,CSASPREGTIYF,TGCAGTGCTAGTCCCAGGGAAGGCACCATATATTTT
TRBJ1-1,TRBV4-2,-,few,CASSYQYGENTEAFF,TGTGCCAGCAGCTACCAATACGGAGAGAACACTGAAGCTTTCTTT
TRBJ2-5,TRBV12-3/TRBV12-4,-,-,CASSGNLETQYF,TGTGCCAGCAGCGGGAACTTGGAGACCCAGTACTTC
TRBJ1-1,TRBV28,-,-,CASSLYPQRLNTEAFF,TGTGCCAGCAGTTTATACCCACAGAGATTGAACACTGAAGCTTTCTTT
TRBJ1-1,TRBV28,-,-,CASKVWGTEAFF,TGTGCCAGCAAGGTTTGGGGGACTGAAGCTTTCTTT
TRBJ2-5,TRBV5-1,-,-,CASSVGTGGKETQYF,TGCGCCAGCAGCGTCGGGACCGGAGGGAAAGAGACCCAGTACTTC
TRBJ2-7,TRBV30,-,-,CAWSEEGPWYF,TGTGCCTGGAGTGAAGAGGGGCCGTGGTACTTC
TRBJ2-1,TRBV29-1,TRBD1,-,CSARIGTGGYNEQFF,TGCAGCGCTAGGATCGGGACAGGGGGTTACAATGAGCAGTTCTTC
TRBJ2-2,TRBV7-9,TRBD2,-,CASSFRLAVTGELFF,TGTGCCAGCAGCTTTCGACTAGCGGTCACCGGGGAGCTGTTTTTT
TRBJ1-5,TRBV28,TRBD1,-,CASSRPPGQGNQPQHF,TGTGCCAGCAGCCGACCCCCGGGACAGGGGAATCAGCCCCAGCATTTT
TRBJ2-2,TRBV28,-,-,CASSLLQGERELFF,TGTGCCAGCAGTTTATTACAGGGTGAGCGGGAGCTGTTTTTT
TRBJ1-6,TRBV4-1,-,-,CASSQDRGPTPLHF,TGCGCCAGCAGCCAAGATCGAGGACCGACACCCCTCCACTTT
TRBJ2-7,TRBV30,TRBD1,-,CAWTKGTGRYEQYF,TGTGCCTGGACCAAGGGGACAGGACGCTACGAGCAGTACTTC
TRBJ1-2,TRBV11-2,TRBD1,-,CASSHRAGDRARTNYGYTF,TGTGCCAGCAGTCACCGCGCCGGGGACAGGGCACGGACTAACTATGGCTACACCTTC